The 5 T cell receptor beta chains given below trace back to one sample, sequenced in a study of blood T cell repertoires in COVID-19. Here immunoSEQ multiplex PCR was the method, and the copy in TCRdb shows in-frame clones only, minus some. Of about 200,000 clones in the sample, approximately 87% were seen once. Sequencing was performed on peripheral blood. The receptors were gathered from a woman aged 45-65 years with acute or convalescent COVID-19.

J is TRBJ1-1 and V is TRBV3-1 (or the pseudogene TRBV3-2); no firm D call. CDR1 and CDR2 (germline): LGHDT, YNNKEL (reference sequence). Trimming pared 2 bases from V and 5 bases from J, leaving 12 bases between. The CDR3 contains 14 residues. The CDR3 region has the DNA TGTGCCAGCAGCCAAAGAACCAGTTGGACTGAAGCTTTCTTT. The encoded protein is CASSQRTSWTEAFF.

The chain links TRBV24-1 to TRBJ2-5; possibly TRBD1 for D (6 bases). V shed 0 bases and J shed 13 bases, with 20 bases lying between them. The CDR3 extends over 15 amino acids. Germline-derived CDR1 and CDR2 are KGHDR and SFDVKD. This chain's CDR3 is CATSDLRDTLSGWYF. The CDR3 region has the DNA TGTGCCACCAGTGATTTGCGGGACACACTTTCAGGATGGTACTTC.

The V call is TRBV5-6, the J call TRBJ1-2, with D unclear. CDR1 SGHDT and CDR2 YYEEEE come from the germline V gene. This CDR3 region has 13 residues. Trimming removed 0 bases at V and 8 bases at J, with 11 bases between. CDR3 coding DNA: TGTGCCAGCAGCTTGGTAGGAGGGCGGGGCTACACCTTC. Translated, it gives CASSLVGGRGYTF.

The V and J genes are TRBV6-5 and TRBJ2-3; 9 nucleotides line up with TRBD2. Germline V lookup: CDR1 MNHEY, CDR2 SVGAGI. The CDR3 totals 16 residues. The V gene end was trimmed by 4 bases and the J gene end by 1 base; junction bases not matched to a gene: 6. CDR3: CASSSIAGAGTDTQYF. The DNA for the CDR3 is TGTGCCAGCAGTTCCATAGCGGGAGCGGGCACAGATACGCAGTATTTT.

The V and J genes are TRBV3-1 (or the pseudogene TRBV3-2) and TRBJ2-1, with TRBD2 identical over 11 bases. There are 15 residues in the CDR3. The V and J ends lost 4 bases and 5 bases, in that order; junction bases with no gene match: 4. CDR1 LGHDT and CDR2 YNNKEL come from the germline V gene (reference sequence). Here the CDR3 DNA reads TGTGCCAGCAGCCGACTAGCGGGATTGAACAATGAGCAGTTCTTC. This translates into CASSRLAGLNNEQFF.